This entry describes one TCR beta chain. The CDR3 loop spans 14 amino acids. Trimming shortened V by 1 base and J by 3 bases, and 9 bases separated the two germline ends. In germline, CDR1 is LNHDA, CDR2 SQIVND (reference sequence). The data were obtained in a study of blood T cell repertoires in COVID-19. Participant ages covered about 18 to 90 years across about two dozen US areas. The data were produced by immunoSEQ multiplex PCR, yet TCRdb's version contains in-frame clones alone and is incomplete. The sample lists 430,000 or so clones; 88% were seen once. Sequenced input: PBMCs or T cells enriched from blood (not recorded which). This receptor was taken from a woman aged 40 to 55 who had recovered from COVID-19. The chain combines TRBV19 with TRBJ1-2, with D uncertain. CDR3: CASSIVGRYYGYTF. CDR3 DNA: TGTGCCAGTAGTATAGTGGGGAGATACTATGGCTACACCTTC.